Presented here are 26 T cell receptor beta chains from one specimen sequenced in a study of CD8 T cells in ankylosing spondylitis. TCRdb re-called the 5' RACE reads with MiXCR, one entry per CDR3 protein. Of 300,000 to 350,000 distinct CDR3 sequences listed, roughly 20% were seen once; the top ten hold under 4%. Sequences were obtained from blood, either unsorted or a sorted T cell fraction (not recorded which). Every receptor here comes from a female donor with ankylosing spondylitis or in good health (not recorded which).

This clonotype was recorded a few times. V and J are TRBV7-2 and TRBJ2-7, with TRBD1 matching over 10 bases. CDR3 length: 15 amino acids. In germline, CDR1 is SGHTA, CDR2 FQGNSA. V shed 5 bases, J shed 4 bases, and the junction held 8 bases outside the gene matches. In nucleotides, the CDR3 is TGTGCCAGCAGCGCCCAGCCGGGACAGGGGTACGAGCAGTACTTC. Amino acid sequence: CASSAQPGQGYEQYF.

This clonotype turned up a few times. J is TRBJ1-1 and V is TRBV14; TRBD1 matches at 7 bases. Germline values: CDR1 SGHDN, CDR2 FVKESK. The CDR3 totals 12 residues. V lost 10 bases and J lost 4; bases outside the gene matches: 6. The CDR3 coding sequence is TGTGCCACCGACAGGGTCGGCACTGAAGCTTTCTTT. Protein: CATDRVGTEAFF.

The J gene is TRBJ1-2, the V gene TRBV15, with 7 bases identical to TRBD1. The CDR3 has 15 residues. The junction had 4 bases not matched to a gene; V was cut back by 1 base and J by 2 bases. The germline CDR1 and CDR2 sequences are LNHNV and YYDKDF (reference sequence). This CDR3 reads CATSRGGGSNYGYTF. Here the CDR3 DNA reads TGTGCCACCAGCAGAGGAGGGGGCTCCAACTATGGCTACACCTTC.

This clonotype was observed a handful of times. The junction departs from the called germline gene at one end, perhaps through a read error. The chain combines TRBV7-2 with TRBJ2-3, with 11 bases lining up with TRBD2. This CDR3 comprises 13 residues. CDR1 SGHTA and CDR2 FQGNSA come from the germline V gene. The CDR3 region is CASSLLGTSGRVF. The CDR3 nucleotides are TGTGCCAGCAGCCTTCTTGGGACTAGCGGTAGGGTATTT.

The V and J genes are TRBV5-1 and TRBJ2-3; possibly TRBD2 for D (6 bases). Germline V lookup: CDR1 SGHRS, CDR2 YFSETQ. Deletions cut 0 bases from V and 3 bases from J, with 17 bases between. CDR3 size: 17 residues. CDR3 sequence: CASSLEPLAGGTDTQYF. CDR3 DNA: TGCGCCAGCAGCTTGGAGCCCCTGGCTGGGGGGACAGATACGCAGTATTTT.

CDR3 in amino acids: CSGLAETVETQYF. The CDR3 bases are TGCAGCGGACTAGCGGAGACGGTGGAGACCCAGTACTTC. The J gene is TRBJ2-5, the V gene TRBV20-1; 10 positions agree with TRBD2. This CDR3 contains 13 residues. Germline V gene lookup returns CDR1 DFQATT and CDR2 SNEGSKA (reference sequence).

This clonotype showed up just a few times. This chain links TRBV4-3 with TRBJ2-7; 9 bases match TRBD2. V was clipped by 0 bases and J by 6 bases; unmatched bases: 6. From germline, CDR1 is LGHNA and CDR2 YSLEER. CDR3 length: 15 residues. DNA of the CDR3: TGCGCCAGCAGCCAAGATCTGTGGCGGGGGGGCGAGCAGTACTTC. The encoded protein is CASSQDLWRGGEQYF.

This clonotype was detected a few times. The rearrangement links TRBV12-3 or TRBV12-4 to TRBJ2-1, with TRBD2 matching over 8 bases. The V segment lost 2 bases and the J segment 6 bases; nucleotides outside the gene matches: 6. This CDR3 spans 15 amino acids. CDR3 in amino acids: CASSLYAGGLNEQFF. The CDR3 DNA reads as TGTGCCAGCAGTTTATACGCGGGAGGCCTCAATGAGCAGTTCTTC.

This clonotype has only a few counts. The chain couples TRBV9 to TRBJ2-1; D gene uncertain. The CDR3 runs to 15 residues. Germline assignment: CDR1 SGDLS and CDR2 YYNGEE. The germline V and J ends were trimmed by 0 bases and 4 bases, with 11 bases remaining between them. The CDR3 sequence: CASSVGPPAYNEQFF. CDR3 DNA: TGTGCCAGCAGCGTAGGCCCCCCGGCATACAATGAGCAGTTCTTC.

This clonotype was seen a handful of times. The chain recombines TRBV5-1 with TRBJ2-2; D possibly corresponds to TRBD2 (8 bases). V lost 4 bases and J lost 4, with 20 bases in between. The CDR3 covers 17 residues. Germline V gene sequence: CDR1 SGHRS, CDR2 YFSETQ. For the CDR3, the DNA is TGCGCCAGCAGCGAAGGGACAGCGGGAGTGACCACCGGGGAGCTGTTTTTT. Translating gives CASSEGTAGVTTGELFF.

This chain joins TRBV6-1 and TRBJ2-3; 7 bases are a match to TRBD2. The CDR3 contains 14 residues. J gave up 1 base and V 8 bases, and 6 bases lay outside the gene matches. Germline lookup yields CDR1 MNHNS and CDR2 SASEGT. The CDR3 is CASHAGERTDTQYF. The CDR3 DNA follows: TGTGCCAGCCACGCGGGAGAACGCACAGATACGCAGTATTTT.

This clonotype was detected many times. This rearrangement joins TRBV5-1 to TRBJ2-3, with no clear D. CDR1 is SGHRS, CDR2 YFSETQ, per germline. The CDR3 contains 15 residues. The germline V and J ends were trimmed by 3 bases and 4 bases, with 15 bases remaining between them. The CDR3 coding sequence is TGCGCCAGCAGCTCTACAACCCGACGAGCAGATACGCAGTATTTT. Its translation: CASSSTTRRADTQYF.

The sample holds a few counts of this clonotype. The chain carries TRBV5-5 and TRBJ2-5, with 9 bases identical to TRBD1. The CDR3 runs 13 residues. CDR1 is SGHKS, CDR2 YYEKEE, per germline (reference sequence). The ends lost 3 bases at V and 7 bases at J; junction bases unmatched: 4. The CDR3 protein is CASSWDRAGTQYF. The CDR3 nucleotides read TGTGCCAGCAGCTGGGACAGGGCAGGGACCCAGTACTTC.

The chain couples TRBV20-1 to TRBJ1-1; perhaps TRBD1 as D (5 bases). Germline V CDR1 and CDR2: DFQATT, SNEGSKA (reference sequence). The CDR3 totals 14 residues. V lost 3 bases and J 4 bases, leaving 15 bases between the germline ends. The CDR3 loop is CSARLGGTPTEAFF. The CDR3 DNA reads TGCAGTGCTAGGCTGGGGGGGACCCCCACTGAAGCTTTCTTT.

The V gene is TRBV20-1, the J gene TRBJ1-6; a weak D match, TRBD1 (5 bases). Trimming took off 6 bases at V and 8 bases at J, with 14 bases between the two ends. CDR1 and CDR2 (germline): DFQATT, SNEGSKA (reference sequence). The CDR3 totals 13 residues. The chain's CDR3 is CSARGLGYSPLHF. The CDR3 region has the DNA TGCAGTGCAAGGGGACTGGGGTATTCACCCCTCCACTTT.

The chain is built from TRBV24-1 and TRBJ2-1; D tentatively fits TRBD1 or TRBD2 (6 bases each). Trimming removed 4 bases at V and 6 bases at J, with 12 bases between. This CDR3 is built from 14 residues. Germline loops: CDR1 KGHDR, CDR2 SFDVKD. CDR3 loop: CATSDGGGRNEQFF. CDR3 DNA sequence: TGTGCCACCAGTGACGGGGGCGGACGCAATGAGCAGTTCTTC.

The rearrangement links TRBV20-1 to TRBJ1-1; the D gene is possibly TRBD1 (6 bases). CDR1 is DFQATT and CDR2 is SNEGSKA in the germline V gene (reference sequence). The V end lost 5 bases, the J end lost 6 bases, and 19 bases lay between the germline ends. This CDR3 comprises 14 residues. For the CDR3, the DNA is TGCAGTGCTGTGATGGCTCCAGGGGCTTCTGAAGCTTTCTTT. Protein: CSAVMAPGASEAFF.

This clonotype was seen more than once but under ten times. The chain recombines TRBV25-1 with TRBJ1-6; no clear D gene. V was pared by 6 bases and J by 9 bases, with 12 bases between. This CDR3 contains 13 residues. CDR1 and CDR2 (germline): MGHDK, SYGVNS. The CDR3 sequence: CASSLPGSSPLHF. The DNA for the CDR3 is TGTGCCAGCAGCCTCCCTGGCTCTTCACCCCTCCACTTT.

The chain recombines TRBV6-2 or TRBV6-3 with TRBJ2-3, with D perhaps TRBD2 (6 bases). CDR1 MNHEY and CDR2 SVGEGT come from the germline V gene. The CDR3 consists of 15 residues. V dropped 2 bases and J dropped 3 bases, with 12 bases sitting between them. The CDR3 region is CASSYVRGRTDTQYF. Here the CDR3 DNA reads TGTGCCAGCAGTTACGTTAGAGGGAGGACAGATACGCAGTATTTT.

This clonotype appeared a few times. The chain is built from TRBV5-1 and TRBJ2-1; 10 bases line up with TRBD2. Trimming at V came to 4 bases and at J to 6 bases, leaving 4 bases not matched to a gene. Germline CDR1 SGHRS, CDR2 YFSETQ. This CDR3 spans 14 amino acids. CDR3 protein: CASSLSGRSNEQFF. DNA of the CDR3: TGCGCCAGCAGCCTTAGCGGGAGGAGCAATGAGCAGTTCTTC.

This chain links TRBV12-3 or TRBV12-4 with TRBJ1-5; possibly TRBD1 for D (6 bases). V was trimmed by 6 bases and J by 3 bases, leaving 18 bases between them. The CDR3 length is 16 residues. The CDR3 nucleotides read TGTGCCAGCAGCTCCGGGACCTGGGGACACAATCAGCCCCAGCATTTT. Translation gives CASSSGTWGHNQPQHF.

Details on this clonotype: A much bigger clone sits one base away, suggesting this may be a read error. The chain couples TRBV10-3 to TRBJ2-7, with unresolved D. The CDR3 loop spans 12 amino acids. Trimming stripped 5 bases from V and 0 bases from J, with 5 bases between. From germline, CDR1 is ENHRY and CDR2 SYGVKD. DNA for the CDR3: TGTGCCATCAGTTTCAGCTCCTACGAGCAGTACTTC. Amino acids: CAISFSSYEQYF.

This clonotype was counted ten times or more. The rearrangement links TRBV7-2 to TRBJ2-3; D call uncertain. The germline V gene encodes CDR1 SGHTA and CDR2 FQGNSA. Trimming cost V 4 bases and J 2 bases, with 13 bases left between them. This CDR3 has 15 amino acids. This CDR3 reads CASSSYGQLTDTQYF. CDR3 in DNA: TGTGCCAGCAGCTCCTACGGTCAGCTCACAGATACGCAGTATTTT.

The rearrangement links TRBV6-1 to TRBJ1-1, with a weak D call TRBD1 (5 bases). CDR3 size: 13 residues. Germline-derived CDR1 and CDR2 are MNHNS and SASEGT. Trimming took off 6 bases at V and 1 base at J, with 9 bases between the two ends. CDR3 sequence (DNA): TGTGCCAGCAGGGGACGGACGAACACTGAAGCTTTCTTT. It yields the protein CASRGRTNTEAFF.

In its sample, this clonotype was seen a few times. The chain employs TRBV25-1 and TRBJ1-1; D call uncertain. Germline V gene data show CDR1 as MGHDK and CDR2 as SYGVNS. The CDR3 covers 12 residues. V lost 3 bases, J lost 4 bases, and 6 bases lay in between. CDR3 protein: CASSERATEAFF. In nucleotides, the CDR3 is TGTGCCAGCAGTGAGAGGGCCACTGAAGCTTTCTTT.

The sample holds many counts of this clonotype. The chain employs TRBV11-2 and TRBJ2-7; 9 bases are shared with TRBD2. There are 17 residues in the CDR3. V trimming: 4 bases; J trimming: 0 bases; junction bases outside the gene matches: 10. Germline CDR1 reads SGHAT; CDR2 reads FQNNGV. DNA for the CDR3: TGTGCCAGCAGCTCACTAGCGGGTTCGCCCCTCTCCTACGAGCAGTACTTC. Protein product: CASSSLAGSPLSYEQYF.